The entry below describes one T cell receptor beta chain. Its matching antigen is unknown. This entry comes from a study of cytomegalovirus exposure and HLA in healthy donors. The overall study: The 120 validation repertoires were produced on the same platform as the roughly 690 repertoires of the first cohort. This was reported in a later analysis.

Study-level results: Generally TCR sequences proved uncommon, though certain public TCRs appeared in numerous donors. Subsequent analysis showed first-cohort TCR clusters tending to co-occur in roughly 130 validation repertoires. In vitro confirmation showed a few CMV-associated chains to be CMV antigen specific.

The CDR3 extends over 15 amino acids. With 5 bases clipped from V and 5 bases from J, the junction kept 9 bases outside the gene matches. The germline gives CDR1 MNHEY, CDR2 SVGAGI. Libraries were prepared by immunoSEQ multiplex PCR; TCRdb keeps only in-frame clonotypes and omits some of them. The sample gives 150,000 to 200,000 clones, about 89% of which show up once; more than 5.5% is in the top ten. The chain has TRBV6-5 and TRBJ2-5; 9 nucleotides align to TRBD2. Material for sequencing was PBMCs. This TCR was recovered from a young man in good health and CMV-seropositive. CDR3 nucleotide sequence: TGTGCCAGCAGTCGTACTAGCGGGTTGTTGGAGACCCAGTACTTC. Its translation: CASSRTSGLLETQYF.